The 22 T cell receptor beta chains listed next were all sequenced from one sample in a study of vaccination and CD4 T cells after COVID-19. The Oncomine TCR Beta short-read assay was applied to DNA of cultured CD4+ T cells. Using its own MiXCR run on the PCR reads, TCRdb lists one record per CDR3 protein. Of 7,000 or so distinct CDR3 sequences in the sample, roughly 64% were seen once. Antigens for these TCRs are unknown. Described treatment: roughly ten-day PBMC culture with coronavirus spike peptide pools or control peptides (ViraFEST assay). What was sequenced was CD4+ T cells from blood, cultured in vitro. The receptor set was obtained from a human donor who had recovered from COVID-19.

This clonotype has only a few counts. The rearrangement uses TRBV20-1 and TRBJ2-3, with 10 bases identical to TRBD2. V was pared by 7 bases and J by 6 bases, with 10 bases of the junction left unmatched. CDR3 size: 14 residues. CDR1 DFQATT and CDR2 SNEGSKA come from the germline V gene (reference sequence). The CDR3: CSVAKSGRGDTQYF. CDR3 bases: TGCAGTGTTGCAAAGAGCGGGAGGGGGGATACGCAGTATTTT.

The chain couples TRBV27 to TRBJ2-6, with D unresolved. CDR3 length: 16 residues. V was trimmed by 2 bases and J by 1 base, leaving 9 bases between them. Germline V gene lookup returns CDR1 MNHEY and CDR2 SMNVEV (reference sequence). CDR3 DNA: TGTGCCAGCAGTTTAGTACCCAGTTCTGGGGCCAACGTCCTGACTTTC. It specifies CASSLVPSSGANVLTF.

The chain uses TRBV23-1 and TRBJ2-3; 7 nucleotides line up with TRBD1. TRBV23-1 is identified as an open reading frame with a role that is uncertain. J was trimmed by 4 bases and V by 4 bases; bases with no gene match: 5. This CDR3 contains 14 residues. CDR3 protein: CASSPHRGPDTQYF. The DNA for the CDR3 is TGCGCCAGCAGTCCCCACAGGGGCCCAGATACGCAGTATTTT.

The chain uses TRBV11-1 and TRBJ2-1; 8 bases fit TRBD1. The CDR3 loop spans 15 amino acids. Trimming took 3 bases from V and 8 from J; bases not matched to a gene: 9. Germline V lookup: CDR1 SGHAT, CDR2 FQDESV (reference sequence). The CDR3 DNA is TGTGCCAGCAGCTTTTGGACAGGGATTGTTTATGAGCAGTTCTTC. This sequence encodes CASSFWTGIVYEQFF.

The rearrangement uses TRBV15 and TRBJ1-1; D call uncertain. This CDR3 is 18 amino acids long. Trimming took off 0 bases at V and 1 base at J, with 18 bases between the two ends. Germline lookup yields CDR1 LNHNV and CDR2 YYDKDF (reference sequence). CDR3 amino acids: CATSRDIRVGRKNTEAFF. The CDR3 bases are TGTGCCACCAGCAGAGATATCCGGGTCGGCCGAAAGAACACTGAAGCTTTCTTT.

The chain is built from TRBV20-1 and TRBJ2-3; D remains unclear. V gave up 7 bases and J gave up 6 bases, with 11 bases separating them. The germline CDR1 and CDR2 sequences are DFQATT and SNEGSKA (reference sequence). CDR3 length: 11 residues. The CDR3 reads CSGTRYDTQYF. In DNA form, the CDR3 reads TGCAGTGGTACAAGGTATGATACGCAGTATTTT.

The rearrangement links TRBV20-1 to TRBJ1-1; D is ambiguous. V gave up 6 bases and J gave up 0 bases, with 11 bases separating them. Germline-derived CDR1 and CDR2 are DFQATT and SNEGSKA (reference sequence). This CDR3 is 13 amino acids long. The DNA of the CDR3 is TGCAGTGCCAGAAATACAATGAACACTGAAGCTTTCTTT. It is translated as CSARNTMNTEAFF.

The V gene is TRBV6-1, the J gene TRBJ1-6, with D perhaps TRBD1 (5 bases). CDR1 MNHNS and CDR2 SASEGT come from the germline V gene. CDR3 size: 14 residues. V was shortened by 6 bases and J by 2 bases, with 8 bases between the two germline ends. This chain's CDR3 is CASSSGPYNSPLHF. DNA of the CDR3: TGTGCCAGCAGCTCGGGGCCCTATAATTCACCCCTCCACTTT.

The V gene is TRBV20-1, the J gene TRBJ1-2; D is perhaps TRBD1 (5 bases). This CDR3 region has 14 residues. V dropped 0 bases and J dropped 8 bases, with 16 bases sitting between them. Germline values: CDR1 DFQATT, CDR2 SNEGSKA (reference sequence). As DNA, the CDR3 is TGCAGTGCTAGAGATCGGAGCAGGGAAGAAGGCTACACCTTC. Translating gives CSARDRSREEGYTF.

This CDR3 reads CSARDMGGGAQYF. The DNA of the CDR3 is TGCAGTGCTAGAGATATGGGCGGGGGGGCCCAGTATTTT. The chain combines TRBV20-1 with TRBJ2-3; TRBD2 agrees at 9 bases. CDR1 is DFQATT, CDR2 SNEGSKA, per germline (reference sequence). With V trimmed by 0 bases and J by 12 bases, 7 bases remained unmatched. The CDR3 has 13 amino acids.

V and J are TRBV25-1 and TRBJ1-5; D unclear. CDR3 length: 15 amino acids. Germline CDR1 is MGHDK and CDR2 is SYGVNS. With 4 bases removed from V and 2 bases from J, the gap between germline ends came to 12 bases. CDR3 loop: CASSGYDEGNQPQHF. As DNA, the CDR3 is TGTGCCAGCAGTGGCTACGATGAGGGCAATCAGCCCCAGCATTTT.

The chain combines TRBV20-1 with TRBJ2-5, with 10 positions matching TRBD2. Per the germline V gene, CDR1 is DFQATT and CDR2 is SNEGSKA (reference sequence). Trimming removed 2 bases from V and 5 bases from J; junction bases left unmatched: 11. The CDR3 is made up of 16 amino acids. CDR3 sequence: CSARQIAGGGRETQYF. DNA for the CDR3: TGCAGTGCTAGACAAATAGCGGGAGGAGGTCGGGAGACCCAGTACTTC.

Here the CDR3 reads CASSIGADTQYF. CDR3 coding DNA: TGTGCCAGCAGCATAGGGGCAGATACGCAGTATTTT. This chain uses TRBV7-2 with TRBJ2-3; D possibly corresponds to TRBD1 (5 bases). Trimming took 5 bases from V and 4 from J, leaving 7 bases between them. Germline V gene data show CDR1 as SGHTA and CDR2 as FQGNSA. The CDR3 has 12 amino acids. Drawing the rest from reference TRBV7-2 and TRBJ2-3, the complete variable domain is GAGVSQSPSNKVTEKGKDVELRCDPISGHTALYWYRQSLGQGLEFLIYFQGNSAPDKSGLPSDRFSAERTGGSVSTLTIQRTQQEDSAVYLCASSIGADTQYFGPGTRLTVL.

This clonotype was detected only a few times. The chain recombines TRBV20-1 with TRBJ1-2; perhaps TRBD1 as D (6 bases). The CDR3 has 14 residues. V lost 3 bases and J lost 4, with 15 bases in between. The V gene's germline CDR1 is DFQATT and CDR2 SNEGSKA (reference sequence). The CDR3 spells CSARTGLAGYGYTF. The CDR3 bases are TGCAGTGCTAGGACAGGCCTGGCGGGCTATGGCTACACCTTC.

This clonotype was picked up a small number of times. This chain connects TRBV5-1 to TRBJ2-7; no reliable D call. There are 12 residues in the CDR3. V lost 4 bases to trimming and J lost 4 bases, with 9 bases between them. The V gene's germline CDR1 is SGHRS and CDR2 YFSETQ. The CDR3 region has the DNA TGCGCCAGCAGCCAAGACACTTACGAGCAGTACTTC. Amino acids: CASSQDTYEQYF.

This clonotype was counted once. The rearrangement links TRBV27 to TRBJ1-6, with TRBD1 matching 7 bases. Per germline, CDR1 MNHEY and CDR2 SMNVEV (reference sequence). With V trimmed by 0 bases and J by 3 bases, 2 bases remained unmatched. The CDR3 runs 16 residues. The CDR3 DNA is TGTGCCAGCAGTTTATCCGGGACAGTCTATAATTCACCCCTCCACTTT. Amino acids: CASSLSGTVYNSPLHF.

The rearrangement joins TRBV20-1 to TRBJ1-5; 7 bases are a match to TRBD1. The CDR3 sequence is 15 residues long. The germline V gene has CDR1 DFQATT and CDR2 SNEGSKA (reference sequence). The trim removed 2 bases at V and 2 bases at J, leaving 6 bases unmatched. CDR3 bases: TGCAGTGCTAGAATCCCACAGGGGCGCAATCAGCCCCAGCATTTT. Protein product: CSARIPQGRNQPQHF.

This clonotype is labeled medium-sized. The V and J genes are TRBV2 and TRBJ1-6, with D possibly being TRBD1 (5 bases). This CDR3 contains 14 residues. CDR1 SNHLY and CDR2 FYNNEI come from the germline V gene. Trimming left V 6 bases short and J 12 bases short, with 18 bases between. CDR3 protein: CASRDTGGLQPLHF. The CDR3, as DNA: TGTGCCAGCAGAGATACAGGAGGACTGCAACCCCTCCACTTT. The full variable domain, rest sourced from reference TRBV2 and TRBJ1-6, is EPEVTQTPSHQVTQMGQEVILRCVPISNHLYFYWYRQILGQKVEFLVSFYNNEISEKSEIFDDQFSVERPDGSNFTLKIRSTKLEDSAMYFCASRDTGGLQPLHFGNGTRLTVT.

Relative to its sample, this clonotype is medium-sized (0.01 to 0.1%). The chain joins TRBV4-1 to TRBJ1-6, with unresolved D. The V end was cut by 6 bases, the J end by 8 bases, with 17 bases between. The CDR3 length is 15 residues. From germline, CDR1 is MGHRA and CDR2 YSYEKL. CDR3 nucleotides: TGCGCCAGCAGTCACGAACCTACTGGGTATTCACCCCTCCACTTT. Protein product: CASSHEPTGYSPLHF.

This clonotype was recorded a few times. The V and J genes are TRBV20-1 and TRBJ2-1; 11 bases map to TRBD2. The J segment lost 2 bases and the V segment lost 3 bases, leaving 3 bases of the junction unmatched. The CDR3 extends over 15 amino acids. The V gene's germline CDR1 is DFQATT and CDR2 SNEGSKA (reference sequence). DNA for the CDR3: TGCAGTGCTAGGGCACTAGCGGGAGCCTACAATGAGCAGTTCTTC. Its translation: CSARALAGAYNEQFF.

In nucleotides, the CDR3 is TGCAGTGCTAGTCGACGGGGGACCTACGAGCAGTACTTC. Residues: CSASRRGTYEQYF. V usage is TRBV20-1 and J usage is TRBJ2-7; D is perhaps TRBD2 (6 bases). Trimming pared 3 bases from V and 2 bases from J, leaving 11 bases between. Germline loops: CDR1 DFQATT, CDR2 SNEGSKA (reference sequence). The CDR3 sequence is 13 residues long.

The rearrangement uses TRBV20-1 and TRBJ1-2, with 11 bases fitting TRBD1. Germline trimming cut 8 bases from V and 0 bases from J; bases unmatched to any gene: 5. Germline loops: CDR1 DFQATT, CDR2 SNEGSKA (reference sequence). The CDR3 extends over 14 amino acids. The CDR3 is CSSGQGASNYGYTF. CDR3 DNA: TGCAGTTCCGGACAGGGGGCTTCTAACTATGGCTACACCTTC.